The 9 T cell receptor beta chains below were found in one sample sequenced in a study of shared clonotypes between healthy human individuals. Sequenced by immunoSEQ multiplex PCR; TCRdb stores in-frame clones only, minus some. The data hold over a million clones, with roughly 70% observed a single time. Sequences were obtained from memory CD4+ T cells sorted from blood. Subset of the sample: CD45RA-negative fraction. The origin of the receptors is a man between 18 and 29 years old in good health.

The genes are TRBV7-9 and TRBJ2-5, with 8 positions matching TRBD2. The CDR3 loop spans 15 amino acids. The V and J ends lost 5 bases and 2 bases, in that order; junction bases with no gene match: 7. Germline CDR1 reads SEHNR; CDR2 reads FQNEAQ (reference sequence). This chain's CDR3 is CASSPTGLGQETQYF. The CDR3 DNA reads TGTGCCAGCAGCCCGACGGGACTAGGTCAAGAGACCCAGTACTTC.

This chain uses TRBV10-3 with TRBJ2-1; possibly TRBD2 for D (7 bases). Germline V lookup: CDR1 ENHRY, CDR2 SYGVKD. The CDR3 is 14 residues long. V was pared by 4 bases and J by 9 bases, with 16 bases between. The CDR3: CAISGGGGGSEQFF. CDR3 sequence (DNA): TGTGCCATCAGTGGAGGAGGCGGGGGCAGTGAGCAGTTCTTC.

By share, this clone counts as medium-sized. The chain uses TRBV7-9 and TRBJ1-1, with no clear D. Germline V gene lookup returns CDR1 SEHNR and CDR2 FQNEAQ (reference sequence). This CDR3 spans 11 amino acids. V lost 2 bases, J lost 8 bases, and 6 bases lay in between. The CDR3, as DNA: TGTGCCAGCAGCTTAACCGTCGAAGCTTTCTTT. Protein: CASSLTVEAFF. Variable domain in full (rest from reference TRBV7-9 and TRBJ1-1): DTGVSQNPRHKITKRGQNVTFRCDPISEHNRLYWYRQTLGQGPEFLTYFQNEAQLEKSRLLSDRFSAERPKGSFSTLEIQRTEQGDSAMYLCASSLTVEAFFGQGTRLTVV.

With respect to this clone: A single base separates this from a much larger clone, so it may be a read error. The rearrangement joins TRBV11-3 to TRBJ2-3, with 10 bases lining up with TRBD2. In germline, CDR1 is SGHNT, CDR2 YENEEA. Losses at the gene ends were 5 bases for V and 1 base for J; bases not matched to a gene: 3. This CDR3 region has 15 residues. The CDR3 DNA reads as TGTGCCAGCAGCACCGGGACTAGCGGCACAGATACGCAGTATTTT. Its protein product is CASSTGTSGTDTQYF. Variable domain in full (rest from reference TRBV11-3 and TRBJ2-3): EAGVVQSPRYKIIEKKQPVAFWCNPISGHNTLYWYLQNLGQGPELLIRYENEEAVDDSQLPKDRFSAERLKGVDSTLKIQPAELGDSAVYLCASSTGTSGTDTQYFGPGTRLTVL.

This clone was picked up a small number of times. CDR3 nucleotide sequence: TGTGCCAGCAGGTCAAGCCCCGGGACAGGGGGTTCTGGGGCCAACGTCCTGACTTTC. The encoded protein is CASRSSPGTGGSGANVLTF. This sequence joins TRBV11-2 and TRBJ2-6; 11 bases align to TRBD1. CDR1 is SGHAT, CDR2 FQNNGV, per germline. The ends lost 6 bases at V and 1 base at J; junction bases unmatched: 11. The CDR3 is 19 amino acids.

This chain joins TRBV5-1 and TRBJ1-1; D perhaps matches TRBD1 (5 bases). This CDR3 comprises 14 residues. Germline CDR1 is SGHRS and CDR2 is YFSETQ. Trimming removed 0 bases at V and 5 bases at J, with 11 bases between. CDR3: CASSLAGTGTEAFF. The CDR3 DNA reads TGCGCCAGCAGCTTGGCCGGGACCGGGACTGAAGCTTTCTTT. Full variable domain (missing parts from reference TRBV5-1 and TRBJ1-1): KAGVTQTPRYLIKTRGQQVTLSCSPISGHRSVSWYQQTPGQGLQFLFEYFSETQRNKGNFPGRFSGRQFSNSRSEMNVSTLELGDSALYLCASSLAGTGTEAFFGQGTRLTVV.

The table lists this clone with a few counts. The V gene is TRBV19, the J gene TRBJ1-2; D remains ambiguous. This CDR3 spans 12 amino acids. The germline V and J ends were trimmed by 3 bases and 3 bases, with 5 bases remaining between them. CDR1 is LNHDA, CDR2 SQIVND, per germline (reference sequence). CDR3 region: CASSMRHYGYTF. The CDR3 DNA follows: TGTGCCAGTAGTATGCGCCACTATGGCTACACCTTC.

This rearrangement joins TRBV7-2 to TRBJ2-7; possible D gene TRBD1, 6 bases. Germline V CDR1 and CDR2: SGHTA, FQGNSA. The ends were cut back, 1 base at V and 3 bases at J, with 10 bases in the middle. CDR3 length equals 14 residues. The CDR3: CASSLGWGLYEQYF. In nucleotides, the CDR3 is TGTGCCAGCAGCTTAGGTTGGGGGCTCTACGAGCAGTACTTC.

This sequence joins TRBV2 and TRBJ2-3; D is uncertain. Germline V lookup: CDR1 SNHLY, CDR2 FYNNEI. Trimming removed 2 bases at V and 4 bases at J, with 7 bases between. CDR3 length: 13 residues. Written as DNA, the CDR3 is TGTGCCAGCAGTGAAAGCGCAGCAGATACGCAGTATTTT. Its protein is CASSESAADTQYF.